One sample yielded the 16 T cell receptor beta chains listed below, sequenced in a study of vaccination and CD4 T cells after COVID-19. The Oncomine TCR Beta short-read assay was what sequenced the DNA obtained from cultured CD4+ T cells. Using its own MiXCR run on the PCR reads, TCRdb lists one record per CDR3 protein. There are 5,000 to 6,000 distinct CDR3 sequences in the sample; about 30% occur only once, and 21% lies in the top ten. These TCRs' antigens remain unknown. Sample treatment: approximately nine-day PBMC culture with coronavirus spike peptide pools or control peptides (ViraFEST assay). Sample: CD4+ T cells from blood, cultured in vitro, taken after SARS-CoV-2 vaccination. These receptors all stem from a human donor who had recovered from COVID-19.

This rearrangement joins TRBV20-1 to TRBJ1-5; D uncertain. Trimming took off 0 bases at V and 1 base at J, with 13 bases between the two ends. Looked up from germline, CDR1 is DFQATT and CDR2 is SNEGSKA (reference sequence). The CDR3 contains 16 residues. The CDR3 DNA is TGCAGTGCTAGAGATAGAGGCAGTTGGAGCAATCAGCCCCAGCATTTT. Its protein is CSARDRGSWSNQPQHF.

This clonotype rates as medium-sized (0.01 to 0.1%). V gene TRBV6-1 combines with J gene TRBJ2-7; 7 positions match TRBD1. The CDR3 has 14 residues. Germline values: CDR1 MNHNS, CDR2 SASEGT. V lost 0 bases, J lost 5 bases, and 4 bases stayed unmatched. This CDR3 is CASSEATGSNEQYF. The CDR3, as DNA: TGTGCCAGCAGTGAAGCGACAGGGTCCAACGAGCAGTACTTC.

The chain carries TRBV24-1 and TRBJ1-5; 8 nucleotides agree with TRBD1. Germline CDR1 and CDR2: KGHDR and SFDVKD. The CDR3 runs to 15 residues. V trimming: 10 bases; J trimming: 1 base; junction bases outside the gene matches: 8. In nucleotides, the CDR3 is TGTGCCACACACGGGAGGACAGGGAGCAATCAGCCCCAGCATTTT. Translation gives CATHGRTGSNQPQHF.

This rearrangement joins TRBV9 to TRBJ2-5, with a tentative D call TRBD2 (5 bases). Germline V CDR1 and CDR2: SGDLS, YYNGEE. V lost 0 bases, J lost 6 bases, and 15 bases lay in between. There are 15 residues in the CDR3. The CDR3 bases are TGTGCCAGCAGCGTAGGAGGGTTCACCGGGCAGACCCAGTACTTC. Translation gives CASSVGGFTGQTQYF.

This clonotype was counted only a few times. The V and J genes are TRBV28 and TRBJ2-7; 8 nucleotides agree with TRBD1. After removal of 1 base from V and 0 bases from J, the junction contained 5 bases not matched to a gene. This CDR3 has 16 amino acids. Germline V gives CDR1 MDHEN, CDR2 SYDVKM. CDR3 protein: CASSLSGGLSSYEQYF. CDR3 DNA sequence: TGTGCCAGCAGTTTATCAGGGGGCCTCAGCTCCTACGAGCAGTACTTC.

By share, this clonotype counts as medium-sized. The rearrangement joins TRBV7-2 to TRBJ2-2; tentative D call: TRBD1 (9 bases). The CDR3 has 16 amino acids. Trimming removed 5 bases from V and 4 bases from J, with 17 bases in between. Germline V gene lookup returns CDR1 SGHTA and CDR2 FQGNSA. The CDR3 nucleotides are TGTGCCAGCAGCCGGGGGGGACAGGGTAGCACCGGGGAGCTGTTTTTT. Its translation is CASSRGGQGSTGELFF.

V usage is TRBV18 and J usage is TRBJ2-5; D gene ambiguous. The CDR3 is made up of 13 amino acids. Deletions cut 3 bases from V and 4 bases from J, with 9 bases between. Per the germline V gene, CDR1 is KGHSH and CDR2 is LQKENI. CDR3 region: CASSPGSRETQYF. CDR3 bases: TGTGCCAGCTCACCCGGGTCGCGAGAGACCCAGTACTTC.

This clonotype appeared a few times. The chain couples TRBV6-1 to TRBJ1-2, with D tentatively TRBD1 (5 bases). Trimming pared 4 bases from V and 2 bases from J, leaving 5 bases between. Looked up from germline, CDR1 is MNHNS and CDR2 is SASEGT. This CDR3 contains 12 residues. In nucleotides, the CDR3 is TGTGCCAGCAGTGCAGGGAACTATGGCTACACCTTC. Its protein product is CASSAGNYGYTF.

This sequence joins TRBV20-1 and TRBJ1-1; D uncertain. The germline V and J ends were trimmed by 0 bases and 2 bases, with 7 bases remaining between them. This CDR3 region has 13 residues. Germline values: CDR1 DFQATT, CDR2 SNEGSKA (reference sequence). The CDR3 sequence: CSARESPNTEAFF. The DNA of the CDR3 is TGCAGTGCTAGAGAGTCTCCTAACACTGAAGCTTTCTTT.

In DNA form, the CDR3 reads TGTGCCAGCAGTTTATCCCTATCCACAGATACGCAGTATTTT. It codes for CASSLSLSTDTQYF. V gene TRBV27 combines with J gene TRBJ2-3; D not resolved. The germline V gene has CDR1 MNHEY and CDR2 SMNVEV (reference sequence). The V end was cut by 0 bases, the J end by 2 bases, with 6 bases between. The CDR3 length is 14 residues.

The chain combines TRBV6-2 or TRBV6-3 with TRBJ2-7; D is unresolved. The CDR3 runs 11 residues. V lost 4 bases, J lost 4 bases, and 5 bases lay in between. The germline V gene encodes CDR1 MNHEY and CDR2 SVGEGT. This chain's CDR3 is CASSSFYEQYF. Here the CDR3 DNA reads TGTGCCAGCAGTTCCTTTTACGAGCAGTACTTC.

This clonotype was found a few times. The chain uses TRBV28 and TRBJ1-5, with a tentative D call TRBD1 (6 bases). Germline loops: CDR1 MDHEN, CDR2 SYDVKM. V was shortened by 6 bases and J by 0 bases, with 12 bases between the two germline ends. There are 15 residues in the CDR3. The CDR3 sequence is CASRAQGNSNQPQHF. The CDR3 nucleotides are TGTGCCAGCAGGGCCCAGGGGAATAGCAATCAGCCCCAGCATTTT.

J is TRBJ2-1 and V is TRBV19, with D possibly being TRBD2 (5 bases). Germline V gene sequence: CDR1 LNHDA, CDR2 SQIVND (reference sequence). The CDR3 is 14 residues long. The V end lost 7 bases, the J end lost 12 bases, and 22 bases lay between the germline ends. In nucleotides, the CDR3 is TGTGCCAGTACCACCCCGGCCAGCGGCCTAGGGCAGTTCTTC. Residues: CASTTPASGLGQFF.

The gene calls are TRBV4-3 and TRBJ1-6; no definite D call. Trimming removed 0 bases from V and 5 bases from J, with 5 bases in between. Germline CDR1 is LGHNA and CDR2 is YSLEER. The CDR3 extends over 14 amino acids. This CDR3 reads CASSQDPNNSPLHF. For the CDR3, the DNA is TGCGCCAGCAGCCAAGATCCCAATAATTCACCCCTCCACTTT.

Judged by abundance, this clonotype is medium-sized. CDR3 coding DNA: TGTGCCAGCAGTTTACAGGGTGGTCAGCCCCAGCATTTT. It yields the protein CASSLQGGQPQHF. The chain links TRBV27 to TRBJ1-5; D is perhaps TRBD1 (5 bases). Germline V lookup: CDR1 MNHEY, CDR2 SMNVEV (reference sequence). Trimming removed 2 bases from V and 6 bases from J, with 8 bases in between. The CDR3 covers 13 residues.

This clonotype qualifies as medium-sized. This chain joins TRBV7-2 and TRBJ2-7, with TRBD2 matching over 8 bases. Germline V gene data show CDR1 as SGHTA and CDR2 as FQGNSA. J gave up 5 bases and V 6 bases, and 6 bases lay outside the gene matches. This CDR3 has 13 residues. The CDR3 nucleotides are TGTGCCAGCAGTTTACGGGAGGGCGACGAGCAGTACTTC. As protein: CASSLREGDEQYF.